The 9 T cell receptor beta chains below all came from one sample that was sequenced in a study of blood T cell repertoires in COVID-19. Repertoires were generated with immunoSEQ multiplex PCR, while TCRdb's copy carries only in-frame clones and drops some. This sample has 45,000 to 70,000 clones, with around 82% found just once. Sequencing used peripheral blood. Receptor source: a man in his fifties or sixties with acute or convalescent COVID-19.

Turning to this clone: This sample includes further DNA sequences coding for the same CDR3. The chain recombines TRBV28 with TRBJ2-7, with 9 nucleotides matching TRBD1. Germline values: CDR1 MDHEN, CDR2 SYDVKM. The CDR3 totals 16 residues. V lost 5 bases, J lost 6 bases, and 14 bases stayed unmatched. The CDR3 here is CASSLYRGRRDGEQYF. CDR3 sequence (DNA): TGTGCCAGCAGTCTTTACAGGGGGCGCAGGGACGGCGAGCAGTACTTC.

In DNA, the CDR3 is TGTGCCAGCAGCTCAGGACAGGGAGCTACCTACGAGCAGTACTTC. Encoded protein: CASSSGQGATYEQYF. This chain links TRBV5-6 with TRBJ2-7, with TRBD1 identical over 8 bases. The CDR3 is 15 residues long. Germline V CDR1 and CDR2: SGHDT, YYEEEE. V trimming: 3 bases; J trimming: 2 bases; junction bases outside the gene matches: 7.

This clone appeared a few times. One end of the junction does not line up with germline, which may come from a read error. The CDR3 bases are TGTGCCAGCAGTTTAGCGGGAGGCAATCAGCCCCAGCATTTT. Translation gives CASSLAGGNQPQHF. The chain employs TRBV7-9 and TRBJ1-5; D uncertain. Germline lookup yields CDR1 SEHNR and CDR2 FQNEAQ (reference sequence). This CDR3 contains 14 residues.

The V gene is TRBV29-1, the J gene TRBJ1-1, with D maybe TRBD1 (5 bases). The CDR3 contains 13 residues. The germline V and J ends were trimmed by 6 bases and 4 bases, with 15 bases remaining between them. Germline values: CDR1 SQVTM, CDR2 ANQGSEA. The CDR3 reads CSVLGEGITEAFF. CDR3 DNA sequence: TGCAGCGTCCTCGGGGAGGGGATCACTGAAGCTTTCTTT.

This chain's CDR3 is CASTRLGDTEAFF. The CDR3 DNA follows: TGCGCCAGCACCCGTCTCGGGGACACTGAAGCTTTCTTT. The chain couples TRBV5-1 to TRBJ1-1; D remains ambiguous. Germline V gene lookup returns CDR1 SGHRS and CDR2 YFSETQ. The CDR3 covers 13 residues. Trimming took 6 bases from V and 3 from J, leaving 12 bases between them.

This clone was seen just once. The CDR3 sequence: CASSQLYYPGQIYNEQFF. CDR3 bases: TGCGCCAGCAGCCAGCTTTACTATCCGGGACAGATCTACAATGAGCAGTTCTTC. V and J are TRBV4-1 and TRBJ2-1; 7 bases line up with TRBD1. The CDR3 has 18 amino acids. Germline values: CDR1 MGHRA, CDR2 YSYEKL. After removal of 3 bases from V and 3 bases from J, the junction contained 14 bases not matched to a gene.

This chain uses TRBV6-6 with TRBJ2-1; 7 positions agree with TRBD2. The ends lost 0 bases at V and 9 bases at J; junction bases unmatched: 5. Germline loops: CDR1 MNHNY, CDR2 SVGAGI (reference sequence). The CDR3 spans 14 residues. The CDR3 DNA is TGTGCCAGCAGTTACTCGGGGGGGAGCGGTGAGCAGTTCTTC. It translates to CASSYSGGSGEQFF.

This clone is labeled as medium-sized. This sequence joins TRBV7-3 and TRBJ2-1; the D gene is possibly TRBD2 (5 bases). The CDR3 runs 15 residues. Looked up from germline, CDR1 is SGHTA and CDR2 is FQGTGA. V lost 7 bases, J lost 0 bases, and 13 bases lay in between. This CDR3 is CASTPEASSYNEQFF. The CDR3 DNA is TGTGCCAGCACCCCGGAGGCGAGCTCCTACAATGAGCAGTTCTTC.

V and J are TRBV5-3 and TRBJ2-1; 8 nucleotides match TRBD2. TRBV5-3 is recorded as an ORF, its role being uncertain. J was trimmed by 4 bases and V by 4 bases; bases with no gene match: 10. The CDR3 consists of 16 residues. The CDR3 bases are TGTGCCAGAAGCCCCCAGGGTAGCGGGGAATACAATGAGCAGTTCTTC. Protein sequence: CARSPQGSGEYNEQFF.